This T cell receptor beta chain was captured in a study of shared clonotypes between healthy human individuals. Naive CD8 cells lacked CD45RO, underwent positive selection for CCR7 and left out terminally differentiated effector memory CD45RA+ cells. Trimming removed 2 bases at V and 1 base at J, with 11 bases between. CDR1 is SQVTM, CDR2 ANQGSEA, per germline. The CDR3 sequence is 14 residues long. Profiling relied on immunoSEQ multiplex PCR, and the TCRdb table lists in-frame clones only, not all of them. The sample lists around 2.1 million clones, under 95% occurring once. The TCR sequence derives from a man younger than 30 in good health. Some clones in this sample may be carry-over from other donors' samples. The sample consisted of naive CD8+ T cells from PBMCs. The chain links TRBV29-1 to TRBJ1-1; maybe TRBD1 (5 bases). The CDR3 is CSVEFPGTNTEAFF. The CDR3, as DNA: TGCAGCGTTGAATTTCCAGGGACGAACACTGAAGCTTTCTTT.